Below are 15 T cell receptor beta chains sequenced from a single sample in a study of CD8 T cells in Susac syndrome. With random hexamers, reverse transcription was performed on about 0.5 to 1 ug of RNA. Via MiXCR, TCRdb re-called the immunoSEQ multiplex PCR reads, giving one row per CDR3 protein. The repertoire has about 240,000 distinct CDR3 sequences, roughly 95% of them found once; the top ten carry around 0.1%. What was sequenced was CD4+ T cells from PBMCs. These receptors all come from a human donor with Susac syndrome.

V is TRBV9 and J is TRBJ2-1, with TRBD2 as a possible D gene (5 bases). This CDR3 comprises 14 residues. Trimming pared 0 bases from V and 5 bases from J, leaving 9 bases between. CDR1 SGDLS and CDR2 YYNGEE come from the germline V gene. In DNA form, the CDR3 reads TGTGCCAGCAGCGTAGAGGTCGGGAACAATGAGCAGTTCTTC. It translates to CASSVEVGNNEQFF.

This sequence joins TRBV5-6 and TRBJ2-7, with 7 bases aligning to TRBD2. V gave up 1 base and J gave up 6 bases; unmatched junction bases: 7. Germline-derived CDR1 and CDR2 are SGHDT and YYEEEE. This CDR3 has 14 amino acids. In nucleotides, the CDR3 is TGTGCCAGCAGCTTGTCCGGGAGGTTCACCGAGCAGTACTTC. Protein product: CASSLSGRFTEQYF.

This chain joins TRBV9 and TRBJ2-2; D gene unclear. The germline V gene encodes CDR1 SGDLS and CDR2 YYNGEE. The V end lost 3 bases, the J end lost 1 base, and 13 bases lay between the germline ends. This CDR3 is built from 16 residues. The CDR3 spells CASSGRRFRNTGELFF. The DNA of the CDR3 is TGTGCCAGCAGCGGTCGACGGTTTCGGAACACCGGGGAGCTGTTTTTT. The full variable domain, rest sourced from reference TRBV9 and TRBJ2-2, is DSGVTQTPKHLITATGQRVTLRCSPRSGDLSVYWYQQSLDQGLQFLIQYYNGEERAKGNILERFSAQQFPDLHSELNLSSLELGDSALYFCASSGRRFRNTGELFFGEGSRLTVL.

This clonotype was detected only once. The chain uses TRBV30 and TRBJ1-1, with TRBD1 matching 8 bases. Per the germline V gene, CDR1 is GTSNPN and CDR2 is SVGIG (reference sequence). The length of the CDR3 is 16 residues. J was trimmed by 0 bases and V by 6 bases; bases with no gene match: 12. This CDR3 reads CACNGQGGTMNTEAFF. For the CDR3, the DNA is TGTGCCTGCAACGGACAGGGCGGGACTATGAACACTGAAGCTTTCTTT.

This clonotype showed up just once. The chain links TRBV3-1 to TRBJ1-5, with D tentatively TRBD1 (6 bases). The germline CDR1 and CDR2 sequences are LGHDT and YNNKEL (reference sequence). Between the trimmed V and J ends, which lost 4 bases and 5 bases, there was a span of 9 bases. This CDR3 has 13 amino acids. The CDR3 DNA follows: TGTGCCAGCAGCCGACAGGTAGATCAGCCCCAGCATTTT. Its translation is CASSRQVDQPQHF.

The rearrangement links TRBV24-1 to TRBJ2-1; D unresolved. Trimming cost V 3 bases and J 4 bases, with 3 bases left between them. This CDR3 comprises 12 residues. CDR1 and CDR2 (germline): KGHDR, SFDVKD. CDR3 nucleotides: TGTGCCACCAGTGATCCTTACAATGAGCAGTTCTTC. As protein: CATSDPYNEQFF.

The chain links TRBV20-1 to TRBJ1-2; a possible D gene is TRBD1 (6 bases). Germline V CDR1 and CDR2: DFQATT, SNEGSKA (reference sequence). CDR3 size: 11 residues. The V gene lost 5 bases and the J gene lost 3 bases, with 7 bases spanning the gap. CDR3 protein: CSARQDYGYTF. The CDR3 nucleotides read TGCAGTGCTCGACAGGACTATGGCTACACCTTC.

The genes are TRBV20-1 and TRBJ2-7, with D possibly TRBD2 on 6 matching bases. Per the germline V gene, CDR1 is DFQATT and CDR2 is SNEGSKA (reference sequence). The CDR3 consists of 15 residues. V was clipped by 6 bases and J by 1 base, with 19 bases between them. This chain's CDR3 is CSATLGLALSYEQYF. The CDR3 DNA reads TGCAGTGCAACATTAGGGCTAGCGTTATCCTACGAGCAGTACTTC.

The V gene is TRBV20-1, the J gene TRBJ2-4, with 7 bases fitting TRBD2. Germline values: CDR1 DFQATT, CDR2 SNEGSKA (reference sequence). This CDR3 is 15 amino acids long. The J segment lost 3 bases and the V segment lost 1 base, leaving 6 bases of the junction unmatched. Here the CDR3 DNA reads TGCAGTGCTAGAGTGGTAGCGGGTGACAAAAACATTCAGTACTTC. Its translation is CSARVVAGDKNIQYF.

This chain joins TRBV19 and TRBJ2-7, with D hard to call. CDR3 length: 14 amino acids. V dropped 3 bases and J dropped 2 bases, with 11 bases sitting between them. Germline-derived CDR1 and CDR2 are LNHDA and SQIVND (reference sequence). The CDR3 region has the DNA TGTGCCAGTAGTATGTCGCATCAGACCTACGAGCAGTACTTC. Translation gives CASSMSHQTYEQYF.

This rearrangement joins TRBV20-1 to TRBJ2-5, with D maybe TRBD1 (5 bases). Germline CDR1 is DFQATT and CDR2 is SNEGSKA (reference sequence). The CDR3 length is 14 residues. V dropped 3 bases and J dropped 4 bases, with 15 bases sitting between them. The CDR3 protein is CSASSSQGLETQYF. As DNA, the CDR3 is TGCAGTGCTAGCAGTTCCCAGGGTCTAGAGACCCAGTACTTC.

V usage is TRBV29-1 and J usage is TRBJ1-1, with unresolved D. There are 12 residues in the CDR3. The germline CDR1 and CDR2 sequences are SQVTM and ANQGSEA. Trimming stripped 3 bases from V and 7 bases from J, with 12 bases between. The CDR3 DNA follows: TGCAGCGTTGATTTATCCGGTGTTGAAGCTTTCTTT. This gives the protein CSVDLSGVEAFF.

V and J are TRBV12-3 or TRBV12-4 and TRBJ2-4; the match to TRBD1 covers 8 bases. The CDR3 is 15 amino acids. Unmatched junction bases numbered 8, after V lost 3 bases and J lost 7 bases. CDR3 protein: CASSFSGGVNNIQYF. DNA for the CDR3: TGTGCCAGCAGTTTTTCAGGGGGCGTTAATAACATTCAGTACTTC.

This clonotype has a handful of counts. V and J are TRBV27 and TRBJ2-3; D gene ambiguous. The CDR3 is made up of 13 amino acids. Per the germline V gene, CDR1 is MNHEY and CDR2 is SMNVEV (reference sequence). Trimming stripped 2 bases from V and 1 base from J, with 4 bases between. The CDR3 loop reads CASSLPGTDTQYF. CDR3 nucleotides: TGTGCCAGCAGTTTACCTGGCACAGATACGCAGTATTTT.

Written as DNA, the CDR3 is TGCAGTGCTAGAGATCCCCTAGCAGGGTTTGACGAGCAGTACTTC. Encoded protein: CSARDPLAGFDEQYF. The chain joins TRBV20-1 to TRBJ2-7, with D tentatively TRBD1 or TRBD2 (5 bases each). Deletions cut 0 bases from V and 5 bases from J, with 17 bases between. Per germline, CDR1 DFQATT and CDR2 SNEGSKA (reference sequence). The CDR3 runs to 15 residues.